The 2 T cell receptor beta chains below all came from one sample that was sequenced in a study of regulatory T cells in long-lasting Graves disease. Assembly of TCR beta libraries relied on iRepertoire HTBI primers together with Arm-PCR of CDR3 regions. TCRdb redid the calling of the multiplex PCR reads with MiXCR, one entry per CDR3 protein. The sample lists roughly 560,000 distinct CDR3 sequences, around 15% occurring once. Time point specified: newly diagnosed GD, antithyroid drugs for less than 3 months. Extracted RNA from PBMCs served as the source of the TCR library. The same specimen was also included in a second study, on T cells in Graves' hyperthyroidism and ophthalmopathy.

The material sequenced was peripheral blood mononuclear cells (PBMCs), taken at new diagnosis, from a patient treated with antithyroid drugs. The receptors were gathered from a middle-aged woman with Graves disease.

Turning to this clonotype: Given a much more abundant clone one base away, this may be a read error. The chain couples TRBV7-8 to TRBJ1-1, with D tentatively TRBD1 (6 bases). The germline V gene has CDR1 SGHVS and CDR2 FQNEAQ. The CDR3 covers 14 residues. Between the trimmed V and J ends, which lost 4 bases and 5 bases, there was a span of 14 bases. The CDR3 bases are TGTGCCAGCAGCTACAGGGTATGGGGGACTGAAGCTTTCTTT. Encoded protein: CASSYRVWGTEAFF. Drawing the rest from reference TRBV7-8 and TRBJ1-1, the complete variable domain is GAGVSQSPRYKVAKRGQDVALRCDPISGHVSLFWYQQALGQGPEFLTYFQNEAQLDKSGLPSDRFFAERPEGSVSTLKIQRTQQEDSAVYLCASSYRVWGTEAFFGQGTRLTVV.

This clonotype was detected a few times. The chain combines TRBV5-1 with TRBJ2-5; 9 bases align to TRBD1. Germline CDR1 SGHRS, CDR2 YFSETQ. There are 13 residues in the CDR3. V lost 4 bases, J lost 4 bases, and 2 bases stayed unmatched. The CDR3 DNA reads TGCGCCAGCAGCGCGGGACAGGGAGAGACCCAGTACTTC. It is translated as CASSAGQGETQYF.